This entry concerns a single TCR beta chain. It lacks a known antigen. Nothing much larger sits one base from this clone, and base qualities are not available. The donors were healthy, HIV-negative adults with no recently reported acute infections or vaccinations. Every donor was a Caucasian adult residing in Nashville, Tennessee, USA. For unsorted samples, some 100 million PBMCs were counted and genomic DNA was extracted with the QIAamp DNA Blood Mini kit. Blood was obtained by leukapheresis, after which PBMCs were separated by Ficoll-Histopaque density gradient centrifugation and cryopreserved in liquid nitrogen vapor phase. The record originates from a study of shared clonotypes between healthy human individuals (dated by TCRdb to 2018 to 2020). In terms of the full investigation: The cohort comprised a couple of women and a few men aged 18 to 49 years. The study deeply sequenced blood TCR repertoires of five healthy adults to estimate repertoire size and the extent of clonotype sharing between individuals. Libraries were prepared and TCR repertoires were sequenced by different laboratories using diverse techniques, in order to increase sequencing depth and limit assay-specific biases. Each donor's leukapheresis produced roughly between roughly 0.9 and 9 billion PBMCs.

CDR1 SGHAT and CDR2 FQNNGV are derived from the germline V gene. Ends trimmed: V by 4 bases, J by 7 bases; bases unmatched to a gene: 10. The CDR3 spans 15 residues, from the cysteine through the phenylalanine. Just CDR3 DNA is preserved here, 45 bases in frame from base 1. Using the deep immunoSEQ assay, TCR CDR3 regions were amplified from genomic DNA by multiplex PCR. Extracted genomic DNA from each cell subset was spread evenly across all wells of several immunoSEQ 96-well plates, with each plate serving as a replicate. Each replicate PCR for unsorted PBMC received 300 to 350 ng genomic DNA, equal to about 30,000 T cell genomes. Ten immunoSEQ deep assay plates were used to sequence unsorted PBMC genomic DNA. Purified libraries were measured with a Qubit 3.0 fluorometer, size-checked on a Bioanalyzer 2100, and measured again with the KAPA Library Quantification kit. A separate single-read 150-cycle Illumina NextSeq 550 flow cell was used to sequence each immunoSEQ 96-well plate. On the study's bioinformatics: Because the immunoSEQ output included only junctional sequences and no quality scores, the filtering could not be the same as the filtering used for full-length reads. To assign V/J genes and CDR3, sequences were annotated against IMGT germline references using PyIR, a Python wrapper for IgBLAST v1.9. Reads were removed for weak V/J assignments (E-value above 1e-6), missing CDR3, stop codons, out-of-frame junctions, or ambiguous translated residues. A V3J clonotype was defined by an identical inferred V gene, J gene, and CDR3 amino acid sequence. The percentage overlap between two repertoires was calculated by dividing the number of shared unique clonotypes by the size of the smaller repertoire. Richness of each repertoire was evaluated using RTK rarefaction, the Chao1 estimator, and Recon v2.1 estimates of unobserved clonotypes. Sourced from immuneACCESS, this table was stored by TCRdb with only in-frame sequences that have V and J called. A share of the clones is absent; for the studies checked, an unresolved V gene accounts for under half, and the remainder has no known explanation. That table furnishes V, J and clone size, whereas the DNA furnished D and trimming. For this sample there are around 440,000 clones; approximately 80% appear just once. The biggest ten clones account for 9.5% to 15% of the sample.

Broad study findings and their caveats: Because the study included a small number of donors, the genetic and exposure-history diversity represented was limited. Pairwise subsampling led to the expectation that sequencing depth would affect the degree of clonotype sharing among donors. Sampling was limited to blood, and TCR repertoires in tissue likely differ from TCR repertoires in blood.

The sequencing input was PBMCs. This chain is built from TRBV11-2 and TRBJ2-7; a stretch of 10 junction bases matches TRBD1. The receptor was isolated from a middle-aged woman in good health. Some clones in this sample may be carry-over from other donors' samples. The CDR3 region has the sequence CASSYSGTGVWEQYF. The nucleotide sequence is TGTGCCAGCAGCTATTCCGGGACAGGGGTCTGGGAGCAGTACTTC.